This T cell receptor (beta chain) was recorded in a study of cytomegalovirus exposure and HLA in healthy donors. About the study: The same platform was used for the 110 or so validation repertoires as for the 650 to 800 first-cohort repertoires, as reported in a later analysis. Study findings and constraints: Cytomegalovirus status was reportedly diagnosed by the classifier with high specificity and sensitivity.

Comments on this clone: The antigen remains undetermined. The limits of the CDR3 on the DNA are not certain, so only TCRdb's listed CDR3 is given.

Profiled with immunoSEQ multiplex PCR; TCRdb holds only in-frame clones, not every one. Of 90,000 to 100,000 clones in the sample, around 90% were seen once. Germline lookup yields CDR1 MNHEY and CDR2 SVGAGI. Both ends counted, the CDR3 spans 15 residues. The donors were members of the validation cohort, which comprised roughly 130 subjects and was separate from the first cohort of 600 to 800 subjects. This chain joins TRBV6-5 and TRBJ2-1; TRBD2, the D gene given by the table, was not confirmed from the DNA. The sequence derives from a woman aged 25 to 39 in good health and CMV-seronegative. The sequenced sample consisted of PBMCs. CDR3 residues: CASFGSGDFFNEQFF.